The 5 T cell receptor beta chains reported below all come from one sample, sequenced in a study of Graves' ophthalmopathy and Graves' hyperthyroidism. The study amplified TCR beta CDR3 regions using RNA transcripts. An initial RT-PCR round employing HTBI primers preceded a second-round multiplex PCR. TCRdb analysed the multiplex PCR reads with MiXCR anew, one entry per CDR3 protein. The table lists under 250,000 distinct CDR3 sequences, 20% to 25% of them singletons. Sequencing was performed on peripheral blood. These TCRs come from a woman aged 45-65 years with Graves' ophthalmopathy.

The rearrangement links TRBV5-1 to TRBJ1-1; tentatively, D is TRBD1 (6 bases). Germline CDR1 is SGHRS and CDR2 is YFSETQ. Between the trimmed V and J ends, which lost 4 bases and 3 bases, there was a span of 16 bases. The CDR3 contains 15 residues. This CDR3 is CASSPSGRGYTEAFF. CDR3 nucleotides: TGCGCCAGCAGCCCCTCGGGCAGGGGTTACACTGAAGCTTTCTTT. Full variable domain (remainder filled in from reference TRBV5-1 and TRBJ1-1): KAGVTQTPRYLIKTRGQQVTLSCSPISGHRSVSWYQQTPGQGLQFLFEYFSETQRNKGNFPGRFSGRQFSNSRSEMNVSTLELGDSALYLCASSPSGRGYTEAFFGQGTRLTVV.

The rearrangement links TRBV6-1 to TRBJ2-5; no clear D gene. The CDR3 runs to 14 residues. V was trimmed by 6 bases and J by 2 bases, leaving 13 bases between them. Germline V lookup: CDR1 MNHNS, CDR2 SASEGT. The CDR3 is CASRPRLEQETQYF. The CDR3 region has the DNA TGTGCCAGCAGGCCAAGACTCGAGCAAGAGACCCAGTACTTC.

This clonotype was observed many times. The CDR3 protein is CASSDFGRMNTEAFF. Written as DNA, the CDR3 is TGTGCCAGTAGTGACTTTGGACGGATGAACACTGAAGCTTTCTTT. The chain employs TRBV19 and TRBJ1-1; D is ambiguous. V gave up 5 bases and J gave up 0 bases, with 13 bases separating them. Germline V gene lookup returns CDR1 LNHDA and CDR2 SQIVND (reference sequence). The CDR3 length is 15 residues.

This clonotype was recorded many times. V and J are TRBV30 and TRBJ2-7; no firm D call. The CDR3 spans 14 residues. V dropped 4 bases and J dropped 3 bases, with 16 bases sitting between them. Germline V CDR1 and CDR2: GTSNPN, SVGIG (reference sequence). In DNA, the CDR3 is TGTGCCTGGACGGTTAAGGGCATCGGCTACGAGCAGTACTTC. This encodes CAWTVKGIGYEQYF.

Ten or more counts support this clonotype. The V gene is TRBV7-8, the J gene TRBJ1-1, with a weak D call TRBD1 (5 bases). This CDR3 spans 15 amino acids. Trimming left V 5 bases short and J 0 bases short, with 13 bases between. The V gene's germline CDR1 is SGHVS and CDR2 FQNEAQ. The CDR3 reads CASSPRQLMNTEAFF. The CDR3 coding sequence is TGTGCCAGCAGCCCGCGACAGCTCATGAACACTGAAGCTTTCTTT.